The source of this T cell receptor (beta chain) is a study of control samples from healthy donors and cancer patients (TCRdb year 2020). Regarding this clone: What this receptor recognizes is not known. Per-nucleotide qualities are absent, and no much larger clonotype sits a single base away.

The germline V gene yields MDHEN for CDR1 and SYDVKM for CDR2. Measured from the cysteine to the phenylalanine, the CDR3 is 16 residues long. CDR3 DNA only is kept here, 48 bases in frame from base 1. Here V drops 5 bases and J drops 4 bases, and the junction holds 11 bases not matched to any gene. The protocol used for the library was the immunoSEQ multiplex PCR assay. As stored in TCRdb, this immuneACCESS dataset retains in-frame rearrangements with V and J assigned. A fraction of the clones does not appear; measured against another copy, unresolved V genes explain less than half of the discrepancy, and the remainder lacks a known reason. In this sample the table shows around 140,000 clones, 93% of which occur a single time. The ten largest make up almost 6% of the sample.

Recombination joined TRBV28 with TRBJ1-5, with 7 bases in between that match TRBD1. Sequences were obtained from blood. The source is a man aged 18 to 29 in good health. In nucleotides, the sequence is TGTGCCAGCAGTGGACCCTTCGGGACAGAGAATCAGCCCCAGCATTTT. The resulting protein is CASSGPFGTENQPQHF.